The 27 T cell receptor beta chains below come from one sample, sequenced in a study of blood T cell repertoires in COVID-19 (dated by TCRdb to the early 2020s). The library relied on the immunoSEQ multiplex PCR assay. The table comes from immuneACCESS by way of TCRdb, which keeps in-frame sequences with V and J called. Part of the clones is missing from these tables; in studies checked, under half for an unresolved V gene and the rest for unknown reasons. Present in this sample are under 70,000 clones, approximately 87% of which were seen just once. More than 3.5% of the sample goes to the ten largest clones. The sequenced material came from peripheral blood. The receptors here all came from a man aged 50 or older with acute or convalescent COVID-19.

The chain joins TRBV24-1 to TRBJ2-5; 10 positions agree with TRBD1. The CDR3 is 15 amino acids. The V segment lost 5 bases and the J segment 5 bases; nucleotides outside the gene matches: 7. The V gene's germline CDR1 is KGHDR and CDR2 SFDVKD. The CDR3 DNA is TGTGCCACCAGTGCCTCCGGGACAGGGGAGGAGACCCAGTACTTC. Its protein is CATSASGTGEETQYF.

The CDR3 region has the DNA TGTGCCTGGAGCCGGGACAGAGACACTGAAGCTTTCTTT. This translates into CAWSRDRDTEAFF. The gene calls are TRBV30 and TRBJ1-1, with TRBD1 identical over 7 bases. Per germline, CDR1 GTSNPN and CDR2 SVGIG (reference sequence). The CDR3 is 13 amino acids. V was pared by 3 bases and J by 3 bases, with 4 bases of the junction left unmatched.

The V call is TRBV25-1, the J call TRBJ1-3, with unresolved D. Germline V gene sequence: CDR1 MGHDK, CDR2 SYGVNS. Trimming stripped 5 bases from V and 4 bases from J, with 9 bases between. CDR3 size: 13 residues. CDR3 DNA: TGTGCCAGCAGTCCTCCGGGGGGAAACACCATATATTTT. This codes for CASSPPGGNTIYF.

The chain links TRBV3-1 (or the pseudogene TRBV3-2) to TRBJ2-1; perhaps TRBD1 as D (6 bases). V dropped 0 bases and J dropped 4 bases, with 7 bases sitting between them. This CDR3 has 14 residues. Germline loops: CDR1 LGHDT, CDR2 YNNKEL (reference sequence). CDR3 residues: CASSQEDRYNEQFF. For the CDR3, the DNA is TGTGCCAGCAGCCAAGAGGACAGATACAATGAGCAGTTCTTC.

V usage is TRBV10-2 and J usage is TRBJ1-5; possible D gene TRBD1, 5 bases. The germline V gene encodes CDR1 WSHSY and CDR2 SAAADI. Trimming left V 4 bases short and J 5 bases short, with 9 bases between. This CDR3 is built from 13 residues. This CDR3 is CASSVAGHQPQHF. The CDR3 DNA sequence: TGCGCCAGCAGTGTGGCAGGGCATCAGCCCCAGCATTTT.

The V and J genes are TRBV19 and TRBJ2-1; 7 nucleotides line up with TRBD2. The trim removed 5 bases at V and 2 bases at J, leaving 9 bases unmatched. Germline assignment: CDR1 LNHDA and CDR2 SQIVND (reference sequence). CDR3 size: 16 residues. The CDR3 loop reads CASSRTSVPPYNEQFF. CDR3 nucleotides: TGTGCCAGTAGTCGTACTAGCGTCCCGCCCTACAATGAGCAGTTCTTC.

The chain is built from TRBV7-9 and TRBJ1-1; 11 bases are shared with TRBD1. The CDR3 is 14 amino acids. Germline assignment: CDR1 SEHNR and CDR2 FQNEAQ (reference sequence). V trimming: 5 bases; J trimming: 4 bases; junction bases outside the gene matches: 3. CDR3 coding DNA: TGTGCCAGCAGCGACGGACAGGGGGCCACTGAAGCTTTCTTT. As protein: CASSDGQGATEAFF.

The J gene is TRBJ2-7, the V gene TRBV10-3; D might be TRBD1 (5 bases). CDR1 is ENHRY, CDR2 SYGVKD, per germline. CDR3 length: 13 amino acids. Trimming took 7 bases from V and 0 from J, leaving 10 bases between them. The CDR3 DNA is TGTGCCATCACTTCTGACAGCTCCTACGAGCAGTACTTC. Its translation: CAITSDSSYEQYF.

V gene TRBV7-3 combines with J gene TRBJ1-2, with 7 nucleotides matching TRBD1. This CDR3 has 16 amino acids. Germline CDR1 SGHTA, CDR2 FQGTGA. The V gene end was trimmed by 5 bases and the J gene end by 8 bases; junction bases not matched to a gene: 17. The CDR3 coding sequence is TGTGCCAGCAGCGCCCTCGATTCGAGGGGGCAGAGGGGCTACACCTTC. It yields the protein CASSALDSRGQRGYTF.

This clone was counted a few times. This chain connects TRBV3-1 (or the pseudogene TRBV3-2) to TRBJ2-7; D not certain. Deletions cut 0 bases from V and 2 bases from J, with 8 bases between. The CDR3 sequence is 14 residues long. Per the germline V gene, CDR1 is LGHDT and CDR2 is YNNKEL (reference sequence). The CDR3 loop reads CASSQEVATYEQYF. The CDR3 DNA follows: TGTGCCAGCAGCCAAGAGGTAGCCACCTACGAGCAGTACTTC.

This chain joins TRBV7-8 and TRBJ2-5; 7 nucleotides agree with TRBD2. The CDR3 contains 12 residues. The V gene's germline CDR1 is SGHVS and CDR2 FQNEAQ. V lost 5 bases, J lost 7 bases, and 4 bases stayed unmatched. The CDR3 bases are TGTGCCAGCAGCCGAAGGGAGGGGACCCAGTACTTC. Translated, it gives CASSRREGTQYF.

CDR3 region: CASSPSSGRVETQYF. CDR3 DNA sequence: TGTGCCAGCTCACCTTCTTCGGGGAGAGTGGAGACCCAGTACTTC. The V gene is TRBV18, the J gene TRBJ2-5, with D possibly matching TRBD2 (5 bases). V lost 3 bases to trimming and J lost 5 bases, with 16 bases between them. Germline CDR1 KGHSH, CDR2 LQKENI. The CDR3 is 15 residues long.

CDR3 bases: TGTGCCAGCAGTAACGGGGCAGGGACTTATGGCTACACCTTC. This translates into CASSNGAGTYGYTF. This sequence joins TRBV6-5 and TRBJ1-2; D perhaps matches TRBD1 (5 bases). V was shortened by 5 bases and J by 5 bases, with 15 bases between the two germline ends. The CDR3 runs 14 residues. The germline V gene encodes CDR1 MNHEY and CDR2 SVGAGI.

The chain employs TRBV10-1 and TRBJ2-3; 9 bases align to TRBD2. Unmatched junction bases numbered 3, after V lost 0 bases and J lost 2 bases. In germline, CDR1 is WNHNN, CDR2 SYGVQD (reference sequence). The CDR3 is made up of 16 amino acids. The CDR3 DNA sequence: TGCGCCAGCAGTGAGTCTAGCGGGAGAAACACAGATACGCAGTATTTT. Translated: CASSESSGRNTDTQYF.

This sequence joins TRBV7-9 and TRBJ1-1; D unclear. Germline CDR1 and CDR2: SEHNR and FQNEAQ (reference sequence). The V and J ends lost 6 bases and 0 bases respectively, with 14 bases between them. This CDR3 comprises 15 residues. CDR3 sequence: CASRAYGGMNTEAFF. The DNA of the CDR3 is TGTGCCAGCAGGGCCTATGGAGGAATGAACACTGAAGCTTTCTTT.

J is TRBJ2-3 and V is TRBV28, with TRBD2 matching over 14 bases. V gave up 6 bases and J gave up 7 bases; unmatched junction bases: 6. CDR1 MDHEN and CDR2 SYDVKM come from the germline V gene. The CDR3 spans 15 residues. The CDR3 coding sequence is TGTGCCAGCAGGCAGACTAGCGGGAGGGAATATACGCAGTATTTT. This encodes CASRQTSGREYTQYF.

The rearrangement joins TRBV12-5 to TRBJ2-3; D unresolved. Germline V lookup: CDR1 LGHNT, CDR2 FRNRAP. Trimming cost V 8 bases and J 0 bases, with 21 bases left between them. CDR3 size: 17 residues. The CDR3 region is CASRRATNYLSTDTQYF. CDR3 bases: TGTGCTAGTAGGCGAGCCACGAACTACTTGAGCACAGATACGCAGTATTTT.

For the CDR3, the DNA is TGTGCCAGCAGTTACAGCAGGGGAGATACGCAGTATTTT. Its protein is CASSYSRGDTQYF. The V and J genes are TRBV6-5 and TRBJ2-3; maybe TRBD1 (6 bases). Trimming shortened V by 2 bases and J by 5 bases, and 8 bases separated the two germline ends. Germline values: CDR1 MNHEY, CDR2 SVGAGI. There are 13 residues in the CDR3.

The V call is TRBV6-1, the J call TRBJ1-5, with 8 bases identical to TRBD1. The V and J ends lost 3 bases and 0 bases, in that order; junction bases with no gene match: 7. CDR1 and CDR2 from the germline V gene are MNHNS and SASEGT. This CDR3 has 17 residues. CDR3 DNA sequence: TGTGCCAGCAGTGAGTCAGGGGGCTACTATAGCAATCAGCCCCAGCATTTT. Its translation: CASSESGGYYSNQPQHF.

The J gene is TRBJ2-1, the V gene TRBV6-6; 7 nucleotides agree with TRBD2. Germline V gene lookup returns CDR1 MNHNY and CDR2 SVGAGI (reference sequence). CDR3 length equals 16 residues. Germline trimming cut 4 bases from V and 1 base from J; bases unmatched to any gene: 7. CDR3 protein: CASSFPRRGSYNEQFF. The CDR3 DNA is TGTGCCAGCAGTTTTCCTCGGCGGGGGTCCTACAATGAGCAGTTCTTC.

The rearrangement joins TRBV3-1 (or the pseudogene TRBV3-2) to TRBJ2-1; weak D call: TRBD2 (5 bases). The germline CDR1 and CDR2 sequences are LGHDT and YNNKEL (reference sequence). The germline V and J ends were trimmed by 1 base and 3 bases, with 10 bases remaining between them. This CDR3 region has 15 residues. The CDR3 loop is CASSQAGRDYNEQFF. CDR3 coding DNA: TGTGCCAGCAGCCAAGCGGGGAGAGACTACAATGAGCAGTTCTTC.

J is TRBJ2-7 and V is TRBV6-5, with 11 bases aligning to TRBD2. The V gene end was trimmed by 6 bases and the J gene end by 4 bases; junction bases not matched to a gene: 5. Looked up from germline, CDR1 is MNHEY and CDR2 is SVGAGI. The CDR3 runs to 14 residues. The CDR3 region has the DNA TGTGCCAGCAGCCCCGCTAGCGGGAGGTACGAGCAGTACTTC. The encoded protein is CASSPASGRYEQYF.

The rearrangement links TRBV19 to TRBJ1-5; D ambiguous. The CDR3 has 15 amino acids. Germline lookup yields CDR1 LNHDA and CDR2 SQIVND (reference sequence). Trimming took 1 base from V and 3 from J, leaving 10 bases between them. For the CDR3, the DNA is TGTGCCAGTAGTATAGCCAGGCAGTACAATCAGCCCCAGCATTTT. Its translation is CASSIARQYNQPQHF.

This clone showed up just once. The genes are TRBV3-1 (or the pseudogene TRBV3-2) and TRBJ1-4; 8 nucleotides align to TRBD1. Trimming took 4 bases from V and 5 from J; bases not matched to a gene: 3. The CDR3 has 14 residues. The germline CDR1 and CDR2 sequences are LGHDT and YNNKEL (reference sequence). CDR3 protein: CASSPTGGNEKLFF. The CDR3 coding sequence is TGTGCCAGCAGCCCTACAGGGGGGAATGAAAAACTGTTTTTT.

V is TRBV24-1 and J is TRBJ2-3, with TRBD2 identical over 10 bases. V dropped 2 bases and J dropped 0; count of bases not matched to a gene: 4. The CDR3 length is 17 residues. CDR1 and CDR2 from the germline V gene are KGHDR and SFDVKD. The CDR3 bases are TGTGCCACCAGTGATTCATTGACTAGCGGGAGCACAGATACGCAGTATTTT. It codes for CATSDSLTSGSTDTQYF.

The gene calls are TRBV20-1 and TRBJ1-1; no firm D call. V lost 7 bases and J 0 bases, leaving 3 bases between the germline ends. This CDR3 region has 10 residues. Germline V gives CDR1 DFQATT, CDR2 SNEGSKA (reference sequence). As DNA, the CDR3 is TGCAGTGTAATGAACACTGAAGCTTTCTTT. Its protein product is CSVMNTEAFF.

The V gene is TRBV9, the J gene TRBJ2-6; 10 bases line up with TRBD1. The J segment lost 2 bases and the V segment lost 4 bases, leaving 18 bases of the junction unmatched. This CDR3 has 21 residues. The V gene's germline CDR1 is SGDLS and CDR2 YYNGEE. The CDR3, as DNA: TGTGCCAGCAGCCTAGGGGTGTTCTGGGACAGGGGTCGTCCTGGGGCCAACGTCCTGACTTTC. Protein: CASSLGVFWDRGRPGANVLTF.